This T cell receptor beta chain was sequenced during a study of Ad26.COV2.S vaccination and SARS-CoV-2 variants. Study at large: The Ad26.COV2.S arm of the COV1001 trial was where the donor was placed.

Regarding treatment: roughly 20 received Ad26.COV2.S at low or high dose, single or two shots; roughly 5 received placebo; per-sample allocation not given. Day 63 following the first vaccine or placebo injection was when the samples were taken. Broader study findings: People who got the vaccine had more spike-specific TCR breadth than people who got placebo.

Germline assignment: CDR1 SGDLS and CDR2 YYNGEE. V lost 7 bases and J lost 1, with 12 bases in between. The CDR3 covers 14 residues. About this clone: Its target is unknown.

The repertoire was sequenced with immunoSEQ multiplex PCR; TCRdb's copy has only in-frame clones and lacks some. The sample carries around 300,000 clones, around 90% recorded once. The rearrangement links TRBV9 to TRBJ1-3; possibly TRBD1 for D (5 bases). This receptor was taken from a person aged 18-60 years who received the Ad26.COV2.S COVID-19 vaccine or a placebo. This sample comprised peripheral blood, obtained in a trial of Ad26.COV2.S vaccine versus placebo. CDR3 sequence reads: CASAWGRSGNTIYF. CDR3 in DNA: TGTGCCAGCGCCTGGGGACGTTCTGGAAACACCATATATTTT.